The sequence of this T cell receptor beta chain was determined in a study of blood T cells in healthy people across ages. Study-level results: Older age went with lower TCR beta diversity per million T cells, in a roughly linear way.

This clonotype was counted only a few times. Its antigen is still unknown. At one end the junction does not follow the germline gene, possibly because of a read error. Samples each yielded at least 6 micrograms of total RNA. Germline V gene sequence: CDR1 SGHVS, CDR2 FQNEAQ. This CDR3 spans 13 amino acids. Then a second PCR, running roughly 7 to 11 cycles, was carried out with a sample-barcoded 5' primer and a J-beta primer mix. MiXCR was run by TCRdb on the 5' RACE reads, yielding one entry per CDR3 protein. The sample holds some 700,000 distinct CDR3 sequences, about a fifth seen once. The chain couples TRBV7-8 to TRBJ1-2; D might be TRBD1 (5 bases). The receptor comes from a man aged 65 to 85 in good health. Material for sequencing was blood. CDR3 sequence (DNA): TGTGCTAGCAGCTTACAGGATTTATATGGCTACACCTTC. It is translated as CASSLQDLYGYTF.